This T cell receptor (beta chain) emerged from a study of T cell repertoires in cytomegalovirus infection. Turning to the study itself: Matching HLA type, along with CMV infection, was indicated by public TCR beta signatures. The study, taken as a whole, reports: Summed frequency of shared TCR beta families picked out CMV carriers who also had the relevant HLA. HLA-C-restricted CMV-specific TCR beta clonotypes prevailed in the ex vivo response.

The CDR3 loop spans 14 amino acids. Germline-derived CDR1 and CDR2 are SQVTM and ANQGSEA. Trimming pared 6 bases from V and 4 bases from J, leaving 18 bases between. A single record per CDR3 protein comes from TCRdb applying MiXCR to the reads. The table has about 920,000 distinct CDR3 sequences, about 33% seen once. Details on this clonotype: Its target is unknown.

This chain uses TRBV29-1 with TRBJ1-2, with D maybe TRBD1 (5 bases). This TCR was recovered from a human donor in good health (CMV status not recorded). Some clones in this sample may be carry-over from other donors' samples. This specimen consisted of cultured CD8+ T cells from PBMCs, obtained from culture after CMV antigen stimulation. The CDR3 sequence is CSVIGGQLSYGYTF. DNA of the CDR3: TGCAGCGTGATTGGCGGACAACTTAGCTATGGCTACACCTTC.